Sequencing of this T cell receptor (beta chain) was carried out in a study of shared clonotypes between healthy human individuals. Both subsets, CD45RA+ naive and CD45RA-negative memory, were split from the CD4+ cells. As for this clone: Distinct nucleotide sequences in the sample also encode this CDR3.

The assay was immunoSEQ multiplex PCR, and TCRdb's table has in-frame clones only and misses some. The sample has 1,400,000 or so clones; approximately 98.5% are singletons. The junction had 2 bases not matched to a gene; V was cut back by 3 bases and J by 0 bases. Per the germline V gene, CDR1 is SNHLY and CDR2 is FYNNEI. The CDR3 length is 14 residues. The clonotype comes from a man aged 25-45 years in good health. The chain uses TRBV2 and TRBJ2-7; 7 nucleotides match TRBD2. Input material: naive CD4+ T cells sorted from blood. Noted subset: CD45RA+ positively selected. The CDR3 spells CASSEGRGSYEQYF. The CDR3 DNA sequence: TGTGCCAGCAGTGAGGGGAGGGGCTCCTACGAGCAGTACTTC.